Following are 3 T cell receptor beta chains from one sample sequenced in a study of shared clonotypes between healthy human individuals. Sequencing used immunoSEQ multiplex PCR; TCRdb keeps in-frame clones, though not all of them. This table has around 99,000 clones, almost 70% appearing once. The sample was memory CD8+ T cells sorted from blood. Subset meaning: CD45RO+ cells pooled with CCR7-negative TemRA cells. The receptors were gathered from a man aged 25 to 40 in good health.

This sequence joins TRBV28 and TRBJ2-3; D possibly corresponds to TRBD2 (6 bases). In germline, CDR1 is MDHEN, CDR2 SYDVKM. V gave up 8 bases and J gave up 7 bases, with 10 bases separating them. This CDR3 region has 11 residues. CDR3 in amino acids: CASGEVYTQYF. The CDR3 nucleotides read TGTGCCAGCGGGGAGGTGTATACGCAGTATTTT. The variable domain in full, completed from reference TRBV28 and TRBJ2-3, reads DVKVTQSSRYLVKRTGEKVFLECVQDMDHENMFWYRQDPGLGLRLIYFSYDVKMKEKGDIPEGYSVSREKKERFSLILESASTNQTSMYLCASGEVYTQYFGPGTRLTVL.

The chain has TRBV18 and TRBJ2-7, with D possibly being TRBD2 (6 bases). There are 14 residues in the CDR3. V was pared by 0 bases and J by 5 bases, with 11 bases between. CDR1 and CDR2 (germline): KGHSH, LQKENI. The CDR3 sequence: CASSPPAGGDEQYF. CDR3 nucleotide sequence: TGTGCCAGCTCACCACCGGCTGGAGGGGACGAGCAGTACTTC.

This clone was seen only a few times. This rearrangement joins TRBV2 to TRBJ2-1; 7 bases fit TRBD1. After removal of 3 bases from V and 14 bases from J, the junction contained 7 bases not matched to a gene. Germline CDR1 is SNHLY and CDR2 is FYNNEI. This CDR3 is 12 amino acids long. The CDR3 nucleotides are TGTGCCAGCAGTGAGGGACAGTATTCGGAGTTCTTC. Its translation: CASSEGQYSEFF.